The next 24 T cell receptor beta chains were all read from a single sample in a study of monozygotic twins with inflammatory bowel disease. From the 5' RACE reads, TCRdb lists one entry per CDR3 protein and no DNA. Recorded for this sample: around 380,000 distinct CDR3 sequences. The sequenced material came from blood. The receptors here all came from a human donor with ulcerative colitis or Crohn's disease, or a healthy co-twin of an affected twin (not recorded which).

The gene calls are TRBV5-1 and TRBJ2-1. CDR3 length equals 13 residues. CDR1 SGHRS and CDR2 YFSETQ come from the germline V gene. The CDR3 sequence: CASSFDSYNEQFF. Full variable domain (missing parts from reference TRBV5-1 and TRBJ2-1): KAGVTQTPRYLIKTRGQQVTLSCSPISGHRSVSWYQQTPGQGLQFLFEYFSETQRNKGNFPGRFSGRQFSNSRSEMNVSTLELGDSALYLCASSFDSYNEQFFGPGTRLTVL.

The V call is TRBV23-1, the J call TRBJ2-2; lacking DNA, the TRBD1 call made by TCRdb goes unchecked. TRBV23-1 is reported as an ORF; its role is uncertain. The CDR3 is 15 amino acids. This CDR3 is CARDRSTSDHRELFF.

The chain has TRBV5-1 and TRBJ1-6. CDR3 length equals 12 residues. Germline V CDR1 and CDR2: SGHRS, YFSETQ. CDR3 residues: CASSAVGGPLHF.

This rearrangement joins TRBV12-3 or TRBV12-4 to TRBJ1-3; TCRdb returns TRBD1, unconfirmable since there is no DNA. The CDR3 covers 16 residues. CDR3 in amino acids: CASRGQGTLTGNTIYF.

The chain uses TRBV12-3 or TRBV12-4 and TRBJ2-5; TCRdb indicates TRBD1, and absent DNA this call remains unverified. The CDR3 extends over 16 amino acids. CDR3 region: CASRTRRTGDTKTQYF.

The V and J genes are TRBV29-1 and TRBJ1-2; TCRdb's D call, TRBD1, is unchecked because there is no DNA. Per germline, CDR1 SQVTM and CDR2 ANQGSEA. The CDR3 runs to 14 residues. The CDR3 loop reads CSALTGTGRDGYTF.

The V call is TRBV27, the J call TRBJ2-3. This CDR3 spans 15 amino acids. Per the germline V gene, CDR1 is MNHEY and CDR2 is SMNVEV (reference sequence). The CDR3 reads CASSLSRLAADTQYF.

This chain uses TRBV30 with TRBJ2-7; TCRdb reports TRBD2, a call that lacks DNA to check it against. CDR1 is GTSNPN and CDR2 is SVGIG in the germline V gene (reference sequence). The CDR3 sequence is 13 residues long. CDR3: CAWSTSVAYEQYF.

The chain employs TRBV5-1 and TRBJ2-4; the D call of TRBD1 rests on TCRdb alone, since no DNA is present to check it. This CDR3 has 17 amino acids. Looked up from germline, CDR1 is SGHRS and CDR2 is YFSETQ. The CDR3 protein is CATREVGGTGSKNIQYF.

J is TRBJ1-4 and V is TRBV5-1; no DNA is available, so the TRBD1 call from TCRdb remains unchecked. The CDR3 consists of 15 residues. The V gene's germline CDR1 is SGHRS and CDR2 YFSETQ. The chain's CDR3 is CASSRGGQGNEKLFF.

This chain connects TRBV18 to TRBJ2-2; the TCRdb call, TRBD1, lacks DNA for checking. Germline V CDR1 and CDR2: KGHSH, LQKENI. This CDR3 is built from 16 residues. The CDR3 spells CASSPLRQGVTGELFF.

The chain carries TRBV19 and TRBJ2-1; TCRdb selects TRBD2, and the lack of DNA leaves this call unchecked. The CDR3 runs 16 residues. Germline CDR1 LNHDA, CDR2 SQIVND (reference sequence). This chain's CDR3 is CASRNGLADHWDEQFF.

This sequence joins TRBV12-3 or TRBV12-4 and TRBJ2-5. This CDR3 region has 14 residues. This chain's CDR3 is CASSLGAEQETQYF.

The chain is built from TRBV6-5 and TRBJ2-1; without DNA, the TCRdb call of TRBD2 cannot be checked. This CDR3 has 12 residues. Germline-derived CDR1 and CDR2 are MNHEY and SVGAGI. CDR3 residues: CTAGGPYNEQFF.

The chain joins TRBV12-3 or TRBV12-4 to TRBJ2-1; the TCRdb call, TRBD1, lacks DNA for checking. CDR3 size: 12 residues. CDR3 region: CASSVSGHEQFF.

This CDR3 reads CASTRLGAAAEAFF. This chain links TRBV19 with TRBJ1-1; checking the TCRdb D call of TRBD1 is not possible without DNA. The germline V gene encodes CDR1 LNHDA and CDR2 SQIVND (reference sequence). This CDR3 spans 14 amino acids.

This chain connects TRBV20-1 to TRBJ2-3; TCRdb returns TRBD1, unconfirmable since there is no DNA. Germline V lookup: CDR1 DFQATT, CDR2 SNEGSKA (reference sequence). This CDR3 contains 13 residues. The CDR3 here is CSASRGRLDTQYF.

The chain carries TRBV18 and TRBJ1-2; as DNA is missing, the TRBD1 call by TCRdb cannot be tested. The CDR3 has 14 amino acids. Germline CDR1 reads KGHSH; CDR2 reads LQKENI. The CDR3 region is CASSPGGQPYGYTF.

The chain links TRBV11-1 to TRBJ2-5; TCRdb calls TRBD1, which cannot be checked without DNA. This CDR3 has 18 residues. Per germline, CDR1 SGHAT and CDR2 FQDESV (reference sequence). The CDR3 region is CASSSPPDRQVDRETQYF. The variable domain in full, completed from reference TRBV11-1 and TRBJ2-5, reads EAEVAQSPRYKITEKSQAVAFWCDPISGHATLYWYRQILGQGPELLVQFQDESVVDDSQLPKDRFSAERLKGVDSTLKIQPAELGDSAMYLCASSSPPDRQVDRETQYFGPGTRLLVL.

V is TRBV7-2 and J is TRBJ2-2; TCRdb outputs TRBD2, but without DNA this stays unchecked. The germline V gene encodes CDR1 SGHTA and CDR2 FQGNSA. The CDR3 has 15 residues. The CDR3 spells CASSLGGGGTGELFF.

The J gene is TRBJ1-2, the V gene TRBV5-1; TCRdb designates TRBD1, a call that cannot be tested without DNA. The V gene's germline CDR1 is SGHRS and CDR2 YFSETQ. The length of the CDR3 is 17 residues. The CDR3 reads CASSGGTGGSSVYGYTF.

The chain recombines TRBV5-1 with TRBJ2-5. Germline V gives CDR1 SGHRS, CDR2 YFSETQ. This CDR3 has 13 amino acids. The CDR3 protein is CASSATKGETQYF.

The chain has TRBV27 and TRBJ1-2; TCRdb's D call of TRBD1 is untestable without DNA. The germline gives CDR1 MNHEY, CDR2 SMNVEV (reference sequence). This CDR3 spans 17 amino acids. The CDR3 sequence is CASSLAGGRGRDYGYTF.

This rearrangement joins TRBV7-9 to TRBJ2-7; TCRdb's D call, TRBD2, is unchecked because there is no DNA. Germline V lookup: CDR1 SEHNR, CDR2 FQNEAQ (reference sequence). The CDR3 length is 14 residues. CDR3 region: CASSLVGLSYEQYF.